This note documents a single T cell receptor (beta chain) sequence. The antigen is not known. These data are taken from a study of cytomegalovirus exposure and HLA in healthy donors. Study outcomes and limitations: A later analysis reportedly identified an Asian-associated ancestry cluster as carrying fewer N-insertions than the 666-donor mean.

A multiplex PCR was run with 60 Vbeta primers and 13 Jbeta primers. Produced via immunoSEQ multiplex PCR; TCRdb's table is partial and in-frame only. The profile shows around 130,000 clones, around 85% of them singletons. Germline CDR1 is LGHNT and CDR2 is FRNRAP. After removal of 1 base from V and 4 bases from J, the junction contained 9 bases not matched to a gene. The CDR3 loop spans 16 amino acids. Sequencing input: PBMCs. The genes are TRBV12-5 and TRBJ1-1; the match to TRBD1 covers 7 bases. The source is a boy aged 5-17 years in good health and CMV-seronegative. CDR3 sequence reads: CASGLAKTGWATEAFF. CDR3 nucleotide sequence: TGTGCTAGTGGTTTGGCAAAGACAGGGTGGGCCACTGAAGCTTTCTTT.